This is a list of T cell receptor beta chains from one sample in a study of lymphopenia after photon versus proton radiotherapy. Generated by immunoSEQ multiplex PCR, the TCRdb table keeps only in-frame clones and is missing some. The table shows approximately 170,000 clones, with 70% to 90% occurring only once. This material consisted of peripheral blood, taken from a patient treated with photon-based radiotherapy. The receptor source for this set is a man in his fifties or sixties with gastric cancer. The CDR3 runs from the conserved cysteine through the conserved F or W. A D gene is named only where the DNA matches it firmly. Not every row has a clone size; where given, it reads once, few, many or a size class.

d_gene	abundance	v_gene	j_gene	CDR3aa	CDR3nt
NA	NA	TRBV7-6	TRBJ1-3	CASSPRVFTGSGNTIYF	TGTGCCAGCAGTCCACGCGTTTTCACAGGCTCTGGAAACACCATATATTTT
TRBD1	NA	TRBV5-5	TRBJ2-5	CASSLGQGVIQETQYF	TGTGCCAGCAGCTTGGGACAGGGGGTAATCCAAGAGACCCAGTACTTC
NA	NA	TRBV6-6	TRBJ2-7	CASSPPGGAYEQYF	TGTGCCAGCAGCCCCCCAGGGGGGGCCTACGAGCAGTACTTC
NA	NA	TRBV28	TRBJ2-4	CASNGGVKNIQYF	TGTGCCAGCAACGGCGGCGTCAAAAACATTCAGTACTTC
NA	NA	TRBV5-1	TRBJ2-3	CASSLAGQTDTQYF	TGCGCCAGCAGCTTAGCGGGCCAGACAGATACGCAGTATTTT
TRBD1	NA	TRBV4-1	TRBJ2-5	CASSQPRQGDETQYF	TGCGCCAGCAGCCAACCTCGACAGGGGGACGAGACCCAGTACTTC
NA	NA	TRBV9	TRBJ2-1	CASSVQGGSYNEQFF	TGTGCCAGCAGCGTTCAGGGGGGCTCCTACAATGAGCAGTTCTTC
TRBD1	NA	TRBV28	TRBJ1-2	CASSRTGMNYGYTF	TGTGCCAGCAGCCGGACAGGAATGAACTATGGCTACACCTTC
NA	NA	TRBV5-1	TRBJ2-4	CASSLYGNRDIQYF	TGCGCCAGCAGCTTGTATGGGAATCGGGACATTCAGTACTTC
NA	few	TRBV18	TRBJ1-1	CASSPLGADTEAFF	TGTGCCAGCTCACCACTCGGTGCGGACACTGAAGCTTTCTTT
NA	once	TRBV30	TRBJ2-1	CAWRNNRDSVYNEQFF	TGTGCCTGGAGGAATAACCGGGACTCTGTCTACAATGAGCAGTTCTTC
NA	NA	TRBV6-1	TRBJ2-3	CASSVGDDTQYF	TGTGCCAGCAGTGTGGGGGACGATACGCAGTATTTT
NA	NA	TRBV9	TRBJ2-1	CASSVEGTGHNEQFF	TGTGCCAGCAGCGTAGAGGGGACTGGCCACAATGAGCAGTTCTTC
NA	few	TRBV9	TRBJ2-5	CASSPQGRQETQYF	TGTGCCAGCAGCCCCCAGGGGAGGCAAGAGACCCAGTACTTC
NA	NA	TRBV6-1	TRBJ2-3	CASSDRGLLTDTQYF	TGTGCCAGCAGTGATCGAGGACTCCTCACAGATACGCAGTATTTT
NA	NA	TRBV27	TRBJ1-3	CASSNSRRSSGNTIYF	TGTGCCAGCAGCAACAGCCGCCGAAGCTCTGGAAACACCATATATTTT
TRBD2	NA	TRBV27	TRBJ2-6	CASRGLAGAGANVLTF	TGTGCCAGCAGGGGACTAGCGGGAGCTGGGGCCAACGTCCTGACTTTC
NA	NA	TRBV7-9	TRBJ1-3	CASSLAESGNTIYF	TGTGCCAGCAGCTTAGCAGAGTCTGGAAACACCATATATTTT
NA	NA	TRBV5-4	TRBJ1-2	CASSLPKSQGTYGYTF	TGTGCCAGCAGCTTGCCGAAATCACAGGGAACCTATGGCTACACCTTC